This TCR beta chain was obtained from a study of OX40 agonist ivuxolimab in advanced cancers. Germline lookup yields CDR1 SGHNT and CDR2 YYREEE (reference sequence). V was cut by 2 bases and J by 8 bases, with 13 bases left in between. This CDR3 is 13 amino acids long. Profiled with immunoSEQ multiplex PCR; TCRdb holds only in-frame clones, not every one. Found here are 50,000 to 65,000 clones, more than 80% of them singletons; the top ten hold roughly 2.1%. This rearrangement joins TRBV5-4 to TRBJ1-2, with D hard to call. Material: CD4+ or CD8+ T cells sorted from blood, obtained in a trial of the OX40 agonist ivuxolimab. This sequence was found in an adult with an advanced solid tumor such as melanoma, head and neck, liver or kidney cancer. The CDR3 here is CASSFYGQGGYTF. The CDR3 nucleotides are TGTGCCAGCAGCTTTTACGGCCAAGGGGGCTACACCTTC.